The TCR beta chain described here comes from a study of T cells in Graves' hyperthyroidism and ophthalmopathy. Overall study findings and caveats: Most thyroid clonotypes with frequency above 0.001 were detected in blood.

This clonotype was found many times. What it binds is not known. Each person with ophthalmopathy scored at least 3 on the Clinical Activity Score, reached NOSPECS grade 4 or higher, and had been ill under 3 months. Used for diagnoses were clinical symptoms, serum thyroxine and TRAb, thyroid ultrasound and orbital computed tomography. TCR beta CDR3 regions were amplified from RNA transcripts. HTBI primers drove first-round RT-PCR of the TCR CDR3. TCRdb analysed the multiplex PCR reads with MiXCR anew, one entry per CDR3 protein. The sample holds a few hundred thousand distinct CDR3 sequences, 15% to 20% seen once. The CDR3 is made up of 15 amino acids. CDR1 SEHNR and CDR2 FQNEAQ come from the germline V gene (reference sequence). J was trimmed by 8 bases and V by 5 bases; bases with no gene match: 14.

The sequence came from a middle-aged woman with Graves' ophthalmopathy. What was sequenced was blood. The chain is built from TRBV7-9 and TRBJ1-2; 7 bases agree with TRBD1. The CDR3 region has the DNA TGTGCCAGCAGCCATTCCGGGACAGTTAGAAGCGGCTACACCTTC. Its translation: CASSHSGTVRSGYTF.